Presented here are 7 T cell receptor beta chains from one specimen sequenced in a study of T-cell reconstitution after alpha-beta-depleted transplantation in children. No antigen is known for these receptors. Unique molecular identifiers were incorporated when the TCRbeta library was constructed. TCRdb fed the PCR reads into MiXCR, producing one record per CDR3 protein. This repertoire shows about 300,000 distinct CDR3 sequences, just over 7.5% found once; its top ten account for approximately 9.1%. The study's findings and limits: The main origin of T-cell counts and diversity one year after transplant was newly produced T cells.

The sequenced sample was peripheral blood, obtained 360 days after TCRalphabeta/CD19-depleted stem cell transplant. The receptor set was obtained from a female patient aged 2-9 years who had a stem cell transplant for Fanconi anemia, so the T cells may come from the graft donor.

This clonotype was seen ten or more times. The rearrangement uses TRBV4-2 and TRBJ2-1; 8 bases match TRBD2. Losses at the gene ends were 8 bases for V and 8 bases for J; bases not matched to a gene: 2. The CDR3 has 11 residues. Germline lookup yields CDR1 LGHNA and CDR2 YNFKEQ. CDR3 DNA sequence: TGTGCCAGCGGGCGGGGGGATGAGCAGTTCTTC. This encodes CASGRGDEQFF.

This clonotype came up many times. V gene TRBV28 combines with J gene TRBJ1-5; the D is unclear. The germline V gene encodes CDR1 MDHEN and CDR2 SYDVKM. This CDR3 region has 15 residues. The V end lost 5 bases, the J end lost 1 base, and 12 bases lay between the germline ends. The CDR3 loop is CASSPNPQSNQPQHF. CDR3 sequence (DNA): TGTGCCAGCAGTCCGAACCCCCAAAGCAATCAGCCCCAGCATTTT.

Ten or more counts support this clonotype. The chain couples TRBV15 to TRBJ2-5; D could derive from TRBD1 or TRBD2 (5 bases each). The CDR3 totals 14 residues. Per the germline V gene, CDR1 is LNHNV and CDR2 is YYDKDF (reference sequence). V was shortened by 1 base and J by 0 bases, with 6 bases between the two germline ends. CDR3 in DNA: TGTGCCACCAGCAGAGGGGACCACCAAGAGACCCAGTACTTC. Protein product: CATSRGDHQETQYF.

A few counts support this clonotype. The CDR3 here is CASSVGGRGTQYF. The CDR3 DNA is TGTGCCAGCAGTGTAGGAGGTCGGGGGACCCAGTACTTC. The chain employs TRBV2 and TRBJ2-5; perhaps TRBD2 as D (5 bases). Germline V gene lookup returns CDR1 SNHLY and CDR2 FYNNEI. V was trimmed by 4 bases and J by 7 bases, leaving 13 bases between them. The CDR3 has 13 amino acids.

This clonotype was recorded many times. This rearrangement joins TRBV10-3 to TRBJ1-1; 9 nucleotides line up with TRBD1. J gave up 5 bases and V 4 bases, and 5 bases lay outside the gene matches. The CDR3 sequence is 14 residues long. Germline loops: CDR1 ENHRY, CDR2 SYGVKD. The CDR3: CAISGGTGRTEAFF. Written as DNA, the CDR3 is TGTGCCATCAGTGGGGGGACAGGGAGGACTGAAGCTTTCTTT.

This clonotype was observed many times. The CDR3 coding sequence is TGCAGTGCTAGTGATGGCAGGGGGCAAGAGCAGTTCTTC. Translation gives CSASDGRGQEQFF. The chain joins TRBV20-1 to TRBJ2-1; 8 bases match TRBD1. V lost 3 bases to trimming and J lost 10 bases; unmatched junction nucleotides: 8. The CDR3 consists of 13 residues. Germline CDR1 and CDR2: DFQATT and SNEGSKA (reference sequence).

The gene calls are TRBV20-1 and TRBJ2-3; D unclear. Trimming stripped 3 bases from V and 2 bases from J, with 24 bases between. Germline V lookup: CDR1 DFQATT, CDR2 SNEGSKA (reference sequence). The CDR3 covers 18 residues. The CDR3 here is CSARWMASVPPYTDTQYF. CDR3 bases: TGCAGTGCTAGGTGGATGGCTAGTGTCCCACCTTACACAGATACGCAGTATTTT.